This is a list of T cell receptor beta chains from one sample in a study of beta chain features in type 1 diabetes. Repertoires were generated with immunoSEQ multiplex PCR, while TCRdb's copy carries only in-frame clones and drops some. The data hold about 620,000 clones, with 15% to 19% observed a single time. Sequences were obtained from naive CD4+ T cells from blood. These receptors came from a man between 18 and 35 years old in good health. Both conserved end residues are part of each CDR3. D genes are given only for firm matches. Clone size, where shown, is once, few, many, or a class for clones that have expanded.

>few|.|TRBJ1-3|TRBV6-5
CASSWDTHSGNTIYF
TGTGCCAGCAGTTGGGACACCCACTCTGGAAACACCATATATTTT
>few|TRBD1|TRBJ2-5|TRBV4-3
CASSQVGTAQETQYF
TGCGCCAGCAGCCAAGTAGGGACAGCACAAGAGACCCAGTACTTC
>few|TRBD1|TRBJ2-5|TRBV5-1
CASSFGQGRQETQYF
TGCGCCAGCAGCTTTGGACAGGGAAGACAAGAGACCCAGTACTTC
>few|TRBD1|TRBJ2-7|TRBV5-1
CASSPGQGRSYEQYF
TGCGCCAGCAGCCCCGGACAGGGACGATCCTACGAGCAGTACTTC
>few|.|TRBJ2-1|TRBV28
CASSFSSSSYNEQFF
TGTGCCAGCAGTTTTTCATCCAGCTCCTACAATGAGCAGTTCTTC
>.|TRBD2|TRBJ2-1|TRBV28
CASSTIGAGAYNEQFF
TGTGCCAGCAGCACCATTGGGGCGGGGGCCTACAATGAGCAGTTCTTC
>few|TRBD1|TRBJ1-4|TRBV11-1
CASSGKDRAGSSLFF
TGTGCCAGCAGCGGAAAGGACAGGGCCGGCAGCTCACTGTTTTTT
>few|.|TRBJ1-2|TRBV27
CASRRTEGYGYTF
TGTGCCAGCAGACGGACGGAGGGGTATGGCTACACCTTC
>.|TRBD1|TRBJ2-1|TRBV7-9
CASSLGDRVSGVQFF
TGTGCCAGCAGCCTCGGGGACAGGGTAAGCGGGGTGCAGTTCTTC
>.|.|TRBJ1-1|TRBV20-1
CSARPATEAFF
TGCAGTGCTAGACCGGCCACTGAAGCTTTCTTT
>few|.|TRBJ1-1|TRBV23-1
CASSPGTGNTEAFF
TGCGCCAGCAGTCCCGGGACGGGGAACACTGAAGCTTTCTTT
>few|.|TRBJ1-3|TRBV18
CASSFGDSSGNTIYF
TGTGCCAGCTCATTCGGAGATTCCTCTGGAAACACCATATATTTT
>many|TRBD1|TRBJ1-5|TRBV7-9
CASSPPGQARNQPQHF
TGTGCCAGCAGCCCACCGGGACAGGCCCGTAATCAGCCCCAGCATTTT
>.|.|TRBJ2-5|TRBV9
CASSVEAGWRETQYF
TGTGCCAGCAGCGTAGAAGCAGGTTGGAGAGAGACCCAGTACTTC
>.|.|TRBJ2-7|TRBV7-9
CASSLRETYEQYF
TGTGCCAGCAGCCTTAGGGAGACCTACGAGCAGTACTTC
>.|TRBD1|TRBJ2-7|TRBV7-9
CASSLARGTETIEYF
TGTGCCAGCAGCTTAGCCAGGGGGACCGAGACGATCGAGTACTTC
>.|TRBD1|TRBJ2-6|TRBV5-1
CASSMIRGPGANVLTF
TGCGCCAGCAGCATGATCAGGGGGCCTGGGGCCAACGTCCTGACTTTC
>few|.|TRBJ2-3|TRBV18
CASSQATDTQYF
TGTGCCAGCTCACAGGCCACAGATACGCAGTATTTT
>.|.|TRBJ1-2|TRBV28
CASSPQGYGYTF
TGTGCCAGCAGCCCTCAGGGTTACGGCTACACCTTC
>few|TRBD1|TRBJ2-7|TRBV7-2
CASSSLHATGVAVEQYF
TGTGCCAGCAGCTCTCTCCATGCCACAGGGGTGGCTGTCGAGCAGTACTTC
>few|.|TRBJ1-2|TRBV9
CASSVGWGHYGYTF
TGTGCCAGCAGCGTAGGTTGGGGCCACTATGGCTACACCTTC
>.|.|TRBJ1-3|TRBV2
CASTLADRSFSGNTIYF
TGTGCCAGCACCCTTGCGGACAGATCCTTCTCTGGAAACACCATATATTTT
>few|.|TRBJ1-4|TRBV2
CASSLQGSLNEKLFF
TGTGCCAGCAGCTTACAGGGATCCCTTAATGAAAAACTGTTTTTT
>.|TRBD1|TRBJ2-7|TRBV18
CASSLKDRGRNGYEQYF
TGTGCCAGCTCACTAAAGGACAGGGGGCGGAACGGCTACGAGCAGTACTTC
>.|.|TRBJ2-7|TRBV5-1
CASSLFYEQYF
TGCGCCAGCAGCTTGTTCTACGAGCAGTACTTC
>.|.|TRBJ1-2|TRBV6-5
CASRRTVNYGYTF
TGTGCCAGCAGACGGACAGTAAACTATGGCTACACCTTC
>.|.|TRBJ1-5|TRBV7-2
CASARDDQPQHF
TGTGCCAGCGCTAGAGATGATCAGCCCCAGCATTTT
>few|.|TRBJ1-1|TRBV18
CASSQQQGNTEAFF
TGTGCCAGCTCACAACAACAGGGGAACACTGAAGCTTTCTTT
>few|.|TRBJ1-2|TRBV30
CAWSVLSGKGYTF
TGTGCCTGGAGTGTACTTTCGGGCAAAGGCTACACCTTC
>.|TRBD2|TRBJ2-7|TRBV9
CASSVEGTSGSEQYF
TGTGCCAGCAGCGTAGAAGGGACTAGCGGGAGCGAGCAGTACTTC
>few|.|TRBJ1-1|TRBV28
CASSSQGRTEAFF
TGTGCCAGCAGTTCCCAGGGTCGTACTGAAGCTTTCTTT
>.|.|TRBJ1-4|TRBV28
CASSVQGVKDEKLFF
TGTGCCAGCAGTGTACAGGGAGTCAAGGATGAAAAACTGTTTTTT
>.|.|TRBJ2-1|TRBV7-9
CASSFGEQFF
TGTGCCAGCAGCTTTGGTGAGCAGTTCTTC
>.|.|TRBJ1-6|TRBV18
CASSPETGPPLHF
TGTGCCAGCTCACCAGAGACGGGCCCTCCCCTCCACTTT
>few|TRBD1|TRBJ2-7|TRBV28
CASNLSGGYEQYF
TGTGCCAGCAACCTCTCAGGGGGCTACGAGCAGTACTTC
>.|.|TRBJ1-2|TRBV5-4
CASSFGNPEYKYGYTF
TGTGCCAGCAGCTTTGGCAATCCGGAGTATAAGTATGGCTACACCTTC
>.|.|TRBJ1-1|TRBV21-1
CASSRDTTEEMNTEAFF
TGTGCCAGCAGTCGGGACACTACCGAAGAGATGAACACTGAAGCTTTCTTT
>.|TRBD1|TRBJ2-4|TRBV27
CASRSGTGGNIQYF
TGTGCCAGCAGGAGCGGGACAGGGGGAAACATTCAGTACTTC
>few|.|TRBJ1-1|TRBV18
CASSSNHLNTEAFF
TGTGCCAGCTCTTCCAACCACCTGAACACTGAAGCTTTCTTT
>few|TRBD1|TRBJ1-1|TRBV7-9
CASSPRGQGTEAFF
TGTGCCAGCAGCCCCCGGGGACAGGGTACTGAAGCTTTCTTT
>.|TRBD1|TRBJ1-1|TRBV4-1
CASSQERRDRGPGFEAFF
TGCGCCAGCAGCCAAGAGAGGCGGGACAGGGGGCCCGGCTTTGAAGCTTTCTTT
>.|.|TRBJ2-7|TRBV7-9
CASSFGSSYEQYF
TGTGCCAGCAGCTTTGGGAGCTCCTACGAGCAGTACTTC